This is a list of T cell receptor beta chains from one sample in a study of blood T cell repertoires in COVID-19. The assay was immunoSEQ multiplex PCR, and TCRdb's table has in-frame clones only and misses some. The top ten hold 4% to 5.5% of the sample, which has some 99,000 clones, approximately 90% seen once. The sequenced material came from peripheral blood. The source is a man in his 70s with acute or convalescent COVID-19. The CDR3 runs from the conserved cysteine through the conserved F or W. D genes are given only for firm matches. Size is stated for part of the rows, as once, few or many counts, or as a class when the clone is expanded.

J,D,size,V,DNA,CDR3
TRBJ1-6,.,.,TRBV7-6,TGTGCCAGCAGCCCGCTTGAGGGAGTTTCACCCCTCCACTTT,CASSPLEGVSPLHF
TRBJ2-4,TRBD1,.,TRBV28,TGTGCCAGCAGTTTACGTTTAGCGAGACAGGGGATGGATTGGAACATTCAGTACTTC,CASSLRLARQGMDWNIQYF
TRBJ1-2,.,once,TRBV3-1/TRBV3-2,TGTGCCAGCAGCCAAGAGGGAGGGAACTATGGCTACACCTTC,CASSQEGGNYGYTF
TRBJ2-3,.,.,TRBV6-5,TGTGCCAGCAGTAGGGGCCATGCAGATACGCAGTATTTT,CASSRGHADTQYF
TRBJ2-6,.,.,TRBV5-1,TGCGCCAGCAGCTTGAATGGGGGCACTGGGGCCAACGTCCTGACTTTC,CASSLNGGTGANVLTF
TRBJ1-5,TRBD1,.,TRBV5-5,TGTGCCAGCAGATACACAGGGGCCTCCAATCAGCCCCAGCATTTT,CASRYTGASNQPQHF
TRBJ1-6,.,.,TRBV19,TGTGCCAGTAGTAATGACAGAGAGTCACCCCTCCACTTT,CASSNDRESPLHF
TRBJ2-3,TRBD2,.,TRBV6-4,TGTGCCAGCAGTGACTCGGGGACTAGCCAGACGCAGTATTTT,CASSDSGTSQTQYF
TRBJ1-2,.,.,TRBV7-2,TGTGCCAGCAGCTTAGCCCCGCCGACAGAGAAATATGGCTACACCTTC,CASSLAPPTEKYGYTF
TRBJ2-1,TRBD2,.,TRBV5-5,TGTGCCAGCAGCTTGGCGGCGAGCGGGGGTATCAACAATGAGCAGTTCTTC,CASSLAASGGINNEQFF
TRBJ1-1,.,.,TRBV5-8,TGTGCCAGCAGCTTGGCTCGGGTTGAAGCTTTCTTT,CASSLARVEAFF
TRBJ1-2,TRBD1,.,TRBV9,TGTGCCAGCAGCGTATCAAGACAGGGGGGTCATGGCTACACCTTC,CASSVSRQGGHGYTF
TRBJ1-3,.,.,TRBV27,TGTGCCAGCAGTCCGGTCTCTGGAAACACCATATATTTT,CASSPVSGNTIYF
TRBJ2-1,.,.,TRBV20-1,TGCAGTGCTAGCCCAGACAATGAGCAGTTCTTC,CSASPDNEQFF
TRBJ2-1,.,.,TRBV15,TGTGCCACCAGCTTCCTCTCACCGGGGGTCCCCTCCTACAATGAGCAGTTCTTC,CATSFLSPGVPSYNEQFF
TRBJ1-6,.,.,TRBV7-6,TGTGCCAGCAGCGGACAGTTCAGGGAATTAAGGAATTCACCCCTCCACTTT,CASSGQFRELRNSPLHF
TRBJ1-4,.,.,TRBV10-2,TGCGCCAGCAGGGACATTGGGGAAAAACTGTTTTTT,CASRDIGEKLFF
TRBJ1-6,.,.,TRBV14,TGTGCCAGCAGCCAAGGCAGCGTAGCACCCCTCCACTTT,CASSQGSVAPLHF
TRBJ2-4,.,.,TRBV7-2,TGTGCCAGCAGCCCTTTCCTGGCTGGGGGCACGGCCAAAAACATTCAGTACTTC,CASSPFLAGGTAKNIQYF
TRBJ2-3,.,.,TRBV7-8,TGTGCCAGCAGTGTTTATATCAGGGGCAAAGGAGATACGCAGTATTTT,CASSVYIRGKGDTQYF
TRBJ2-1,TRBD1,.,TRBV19,TGTGCCAGTAGAGTCGGAGGGACAGGGATGTACAATGAGCAGTTCTTC,CASRVGGTGMYNEQFF
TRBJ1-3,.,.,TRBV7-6,TGTGCCAGCAGCTTAGCGCCCGTAGTCTCTGGAAACACCATATATTTT,CASSLAPVVSGNTIYF
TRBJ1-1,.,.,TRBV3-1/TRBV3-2,TGTGCCAGCAGCTCGGCGAGGGACACTGAAGCTTTCTTT,CASSSARDTEAFF
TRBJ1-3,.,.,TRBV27,TGTGCCAGCAGTTTCTCAGGGGCAGGGGACACCATATATTTT,CASSFSGAGDTIYF
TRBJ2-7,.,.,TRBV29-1,TGCAGCGTTGAAGAAATGAGGGCGCACGAGCAGTACTTC,CSVEEMRAHEQYF
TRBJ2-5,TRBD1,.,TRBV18,TGTGCCAGCTCACCCGGACAGGGCTCGACCTCAAAAGAGACCCAGTACTTC,CASSPGQGSTSKETQYF
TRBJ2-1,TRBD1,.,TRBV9,TGTGCCAGCAGCCCCCGGGACAGGGGGCGGGCTGAGCAGTTCTTC,CASSPRDRGRAEQFF
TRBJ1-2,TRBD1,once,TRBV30,TGTGCCTGGAGCCGATGGACAGGCTATGGCTACACCTTC,CAWSRWTGYGYTF
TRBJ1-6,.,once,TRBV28,TGTGCCAGCAGTCAGGTTCACTCCTATAATTCACCCCTCCACTTT,CASSQVHSYNSPLHF
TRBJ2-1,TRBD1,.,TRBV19,TGTGCCAGTAGTATAGAGGACAGGGGAGACAATGAGCAGTTCTTC,CASSIEDRGDNEQFF
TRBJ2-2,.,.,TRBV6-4,TGTGCCAGCAGTGATTACGGGGCCGGGGAGCTGTTTTTT,CASSDYGAGELFF
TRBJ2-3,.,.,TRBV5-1,TGCGCCAGCAGCTTGGCTGGGGGGACGAGCACAGATACGCAGTATTTT,CASSLAGGTSTDTQYF
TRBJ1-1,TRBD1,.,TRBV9,TGTGCCAGCAGCCCGCACAGGGGAGAAGCTTTCTTT,CASSPHRGEAFF
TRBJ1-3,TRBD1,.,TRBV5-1,TGCGCCAGCAGCCCAAGACAGGGGAAATCTGGAAACACCATATATTTT,CASSPRQGKSGNTIYF
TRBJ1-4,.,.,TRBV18,TGTGCCAGCTCACTGGACATTGCAACTAATGAAAAACTGTTTTTT,CASSLDIATNEKLFF
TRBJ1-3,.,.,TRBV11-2,TGTGCCACAGCCTCTCAGGGTACTTCTGGAAACACCATATATTTT,CATASQGTSGNTIYF
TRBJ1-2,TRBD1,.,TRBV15,TGTGCCACCAGCAGGGCATACAGGGGGCAGGGTGGCTACACCTTC,CATSRAYRGQGGYTF
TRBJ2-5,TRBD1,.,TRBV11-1,TGTGCCAGCAGCTTAGCGGGGGACAGGGGGCGGGCGACCCAGTACTTC,CASSLAGDRGRATQYF
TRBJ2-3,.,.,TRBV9,TGTGCCAGCAGCGTAAAAGGGGTCCTCACGACAGATACGCAGTATTTT,CASSVKGVLTTDTQYF
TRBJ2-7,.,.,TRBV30,TGTGCCTGGAAACTTGGGCCCTACGAGCAGTACTTC,CAWKLGPYEQYF
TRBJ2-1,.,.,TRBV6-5,TGTGCCAGCAGTTACTCGATCCAAACGAGGGCCAATGAGCAGTTCTTC,CASSYSIQTRANEQFF
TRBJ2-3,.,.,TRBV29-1,TGCAGCGTTGAGCGGGCCCCAGATACGCAGTATTTT,CSVERAPDTQYF